The 16 T cell receptor beta chains listed next were all sequenced from one sample in a study of CD8 T cells in Susac syndrome. RNA amounts of roughly 0.5 to 1 ug underwent reverse transcription with random hexamers. In TCRdb, the immunoSEQ multiplex PCR reads were re-called with MiXCR into one record per CDR3 protein. The sample records 50,000 to 65,000 distinct CDR3 sequences, around nine tenths being singletons. Specimen: CD8+ T cells from PBMCs. Receptors originate from a human donor in good health.

V usage is TRBV28 and J usage is TRBJ2-7; the D gene is possibly TRBD2 (7 bases). This CDR3 is 15 amino acids long. Trimming cost V 7 bases and J 5 bases, with 21 bases left between them. Germline CDR1 is MDHEN and CDR2 is SYDVKM. This CDR3 is CASTSNPGGTNEQYF. As DNA, the CDR3 is TGTGCCAGCACTTCGAATCCCGGGGGGACAAACGAGCAGTACTTC.

V usage is TRBV3-1 and J usage is TRBJ2-7; TRBD1 agrees at 9 bases. This CDR3 is built from 16 residues. V lost 4 bases to trimming and J lost 1 base; unmatched junction nucleotides: 8. The germline V gene encodes CDR1 LGHDT and CDR2 YNNKEL (reference sequence). The CDR3 region is CASSPLFGTGSYEQYF. The CDR3, as DNA: TGTGCCAGCAGCCCGCTGTTCGGGACAGGGTCCTACGAGCAGTACTTC.

Note on this clonotype: One end of the junction fails to match germline, which may point to a read error. CDR3: CASSQGTAQGTQYF. CDR3 bases: TGCGCCAGCAGCCAAGGGACAGCGCAAGGGACCCAGTACTTC. The rearrangement uses TRBV5-1 and TRBJ2-5; 7 positions match TRBD1. Germline-derived CDR1 and CDR2 are SGHRS and YFSETQ. The CDR3 contains 14 residues.

The chain links TRBV30 to TRBJ2-5; TRBD1 agrees at 8 bases. Germline-derived CDR1 and CDR2 are GTSNPN and SVGIG (reference sequence). The CDR3 contains 13 residues. The junction had 6 bases not matched to a gene; V was cut back by 0 bases and J by 9 bases. The CDR3: CAWSVSGGAPQYF. In DNA, the CDR3 is TGTGCCTGGAGTGTTTCAGGGGGCGCGCCCCAGTACTTC.

This sequence joins TRBV3-1 and TRBJ2-7, with a weak D call TRBD2 (6 bases). The germline V and J ends were trimmed by 5 bases and 1 base, with 12 bases remaining between them. Per germline, CDR1 LGHDT and CDR2 YNNKEL (reference sequence). There are 14 residues in the CDR3. CDR3 sequence reads: CASSYLGGSYEQYF. CDR3 nucleotide sequence: TGTGCCAGCAGCTATCTCGGGGGATCCTACGAGCAGTACTTC.

This chain connects TRBV7-9 to TRBJ2-7; possible D gene TRBD2, 7 bases. Trimming pared 5 bases from V and 2 bases from J, leaving 22 bases between. Germline assignment: CDR1 SEHNR and CDR2 FQNEAQ (reference sequence). There are 17 residues in the CDR3. CDR3 loop: CASSPPVGGPSAYEQYF. CDR3 sequence (DNA): TGTGCCAGCAGCCCACCCGTCGGGGGGCCTTCCGCCTACGAGCAGTACTTC.

DNA for the CDR3: TGTGCCAGCAGCCCTTCGGGGGGACAAGAGACCCAGTACTTC. It yields the protein CASSPSGGQETQYF. The chain has TRBV7-8 and TRBJ2-5, with TRBD2 matching over 7 bases. J lost 2 bases, V lost 5 bases, and 5 bases had no gene match. Per germline, CDR1 SGHVS and CDR2 FQNEAQ. The CDR3 has 14 amino acids.

The chain recombines TRBV6-5 with TRBJ2-6; 7 nucleotides agree with TRBD1. The ends lost 1 base at V and 2 bases at J; junction bases unmatched: 5. The CDR3 sequence is 17 residues long. The germline gives CDR1 MNHEY, CDR2 SVGAGI. Written as DNA, the CDR3 is TGTGCCAGCAGTTACTATTGGGACAGTCCTGGGGCCAACGTCCTGACTTTC. This gives the protein CASSYYWDSPGANVLTF.

The V gene is TRBV4-2, the J gene TRBJ2-6; 7 nucleotides match TRBD1. This CDR3 is 19 amino acids long. Trimming at V came to 5 bases and at J to 4 bases, leaving 17 bases not matched to a gene. Looked up from germline, CDR1 is LGHNA and CDR2 is YNFKEQ. The CDR3: CASSYDVVRGLRGANVLTF. CDR3 in DNA: TGTGCCAGCAGCTACGATGTTGTGAGGGGGCTTAGAGGGGCCAACGTCCTGACTTTC.

This chain connects TRBV15 to TRBJ2-2; D remains unclear. Germline V CDR1 and CDR2: LNHNV, YYDKDF (reference sequence). The CDR3 contains 12 residues. Trimming cost V 5 bases and J 7 bases, with 8 bases left between them. The CDR3 DNA follows: TGTGCCACCAGCCTACTTGGCGGGGAGCTGTTTTTT. Its translation: CATSLLGGELFF.

This chain joins TRBV7-9 and TRBJ1-6; D call uncertain. The CDR3 consists of 14 residues. The V gene lost 5 bases and the J gene lost 9 bases, with 14 bases spanning the gap. Germline V lookup: CDR1 SEHNR, CDR2 FQNEAQ (reference sequence). In nucleotides, the CDR3 is TGTGCCAGCAGCGCGAAGAACTGGGGTTCACCCCTCCACTTT. This sequence encodes CASSAKNWGSPLHF.

The J gene is TRBJ2-5, the V gene TRBV9; D is perhaps TRBD2 (5 bases). Germline V lookup: CDR1 SGDLS, CDR2 YYNGEE. V shed 4 bases and J shed 7 bases, with 17 bases lying between them. This CDR3 has 14 amino acids. The CDR3 bases are TGTGCCAGCAGCCCCAGACGGGAATTGTGGACCCAGTACTTC. It yields the protein CASSPRRELWTQYF.

This chain joins TRBV28 and TRBJ2-1; 12 bases align to TRBD2. CDR3 length equals 14 residues. CDR1 and CDR2 from the germline V gene are MDHEN and SYDVKM. After removal of 10 bases from V and 6 bases from J, the junction contained 7 bases not matched to a gene. This CDR3 reads CATLAGGARNEQFF. The CDR3, as DNA: TGTGCCACTCTAGCGGGGGGGGCTCGCAATGAGCAGTTCTTC.

The J gene is TRBJ2-1, the V gene TRBV29-1, with D perhaps matching TRBD1 (5 bases). Trimming removed 6 bases at V and 7 bases at J, with 7 bases between. Looked up from germline, CDR1 is SQVTM and CDR2 is ANQGSEA. This CDR3 is 10 amino acids long. In nucleotides, the CDR3 is TGCAGCGTAGGGGATAATGAGCAGTTCTTC. This encodes CSVGDNEQFF.

This rearrangement joins TRBV27 to TRBJ1-2; D unresolved. Trimming shortened V by 6 bases and J by 4 bases, and 15 bases separated the two germline ends. This CDR3 spans 14 amino acids. The germline V gene encodes CDR1 MNHEY and CDR2 SMNVEV (reference sequence). The CDR3 sequence: CASSPNPMGYGYTF. In DNA, the CDR3 is TGTGCCAGCAGCCCTAACCCGATGGGCTATGGCTACACCTTC.

The CDR3 bases are TGCGCCAGCAGCTCGACCGGACAGGGCAGCAATGAGCAGTTCTTC. The encoded protein is CASSSTGQGSNEQFF. This sequence joins TRBV5-1 and TRBJ2-1; 8 bases line up with TRBD1. Germline CDR1 and CDR2: SGHRS and YFSETQ. The V segment lost 3 bases and the J segment 6 bases; nucleotides outside the gene matches: 8. The CDR3 consists of 15 residues. The complete variable domain, with remaining parts taken from reference TRBV5-1 and TRBJ2-1, reads KAGVTQTPRYLIKTRGQQVTLSCSPISGHRSVSWYQQTPGQGLQFLFEYFSETQRNKGNFPGRFSGRQFSNSRSEMNVSTLELGDSALYLCASSSTGQGSNEQFFGPGTRLTVL.